This T cell receptor (beta chain) was retrieved from a study of cytomegalovirus exposure and HLA in healthy donors. General observations from the study: Presence/absence analyses rested on an assumption that sequencing depth was roughly uniform across donors. A later analysis showed HLA-associated TCR beta chains outstripping equally common others in clonal expansion. The authors confirmed in vitro that three CMV-associated chains were specific for CMV antigens. Most of the TCR beta V segments (in an earlier analysis) were productive either about 90% or about 30% of the time.

Worth noting for this clone: The target antigen is unknown.

With 60 Vbeta and 13 Jbeta primers, the PCR was carried out. Libraries were prepared by immunoSEQ multiplex PCR; TCRdb keeps only in-frame clonotypes and omits some of them. The repertoire holds about 160,000 clones, approximately 80% seen once, with around 2.1% in the top ten. The V end lost 2 bases, the J end lost 9 bases, and 5 bases lay between the germline ends. Germline CDR1 reads SGHTA; CDR2 reads FQGNSA. The CDR3 spans 12 residues. The chain recombines TRBV7-2 with TRBJ1-6; D remains unclear. Specimen: PBMCs. The receptor's source is a man aged 45-60 years in good health and CMV-seropositive. CDR3 coding DNA: TGTGCCAGCAGCTTACAGCGTTCACCCCTCCACTTT. It translates to CASSLQRSPLHF.